These T cell receptor beta chains were read from a single sample in a study of regulatory dendritic cells for organ transplantation. Only in-frame clones appear in the TCRdb table, and some are missing; sequencing was by immunoSEQ multiplex PCR. The table includes just under 30,000 clones, roughly 79% detected once. The sample consisted of memory CD4+ T cells from blood. These receptors were obtained from a human donor in good health. CDR3s include the opening cysteine and the closing phenylalanine or tryptophan. Fields, in order: V gene, clone size, J gene, CDR3 protein. Only part of the rows carry a size: once, few, many, or a class if the clone is expanded.

>TRBV30|few|TRBJ1-1
CAWREGSTEAFF
>TRBV5-6|NA|TRBJ1-5
CASSLTGGAYQPQHF
>TRBV15|few|TRBJ1-2
CATSRGVNYGYTF
>TRBV5-4|few|TRBJ1-5
CASSLVGSNQPQHF
>TRBV5-3|NA|TRBJ2-7
CAPRGTAPYEQYF
>TRBV28|NA|TRBJ2-1
CASSWRGKHNEQFF
>TRBV21-1|NA|TRBJ1-1
CASSKGVRVRIAADTEAFF
>TRBV5-4|NA|TRBJ2-2
CASSLALIGNTGELFF
>TRBV2|NA|TRBJ1-5
CASSATGDPLSGSNQPQHF
>TRBV10-3|NA|TRBJ1-2
CAISDFTMDLTGYTF
>TRBV28|NA|TRBJ1-5
CASDQGSRPQHF
>TRBV21-1|NA|TRBJ2-2
CASSKAVPGELFF
>TRBV6-5|NA|TRBJ2-7
CASSYWDRMYEQYF
>TRBV7-9|NA|TRBJ1-6
CASSPEGYRSPLHF
>TRBV7-9|NA|TRBJ1-2
CASSLAHPGADGYTF
>TRBV19|NA|TRBJ1-1
CASSINKNTEAFF
>TRBV7-2|NA|TRBJ2-7
CASSFRGSYEQYF
>TRBV6-1|NA|TRBJ2-6
CASSDWGGANVLTF
>TRBV28|NA|TRBJ1-4
CASLDRNNEKLFF
>TRBV14|NA|TRBJ1-6
CASSQGQGISSPLHF
>TRBV5-8|NA|TRBJ1-1
CASRTGRTFSFF
>TRBV5-1|NA|TRBJ2-7
CASSLNTGTRTYEQYF
>TRBV9|NA|TRBJ2-5
CASSSGLAGTILAETQYF
>TRBV5-1|NA|TRBJ2-1
CASSLVKAGAGNEQFF
>TRBV28|NA|TRBJ1-2
CASSLYSGTGGAGYTF
>TRBV19|NA|TRBJ1-1
CASSMRRGNTEAFF
>TRBV6-6|NA|TRBJ2-3
CASSSTGGFDTQYF
>TRBV5-4|NA|TRBJ2-1
CASRPGLAGRSYDEQFF
>TRBV6-1|NA|TRBJ2-7
CATGIVNPYEQYF
>TRBV6-6|NA|TRBJ1-2
CASSYIDRSYTF
>TRBV7-9|once|TRBJ1-1
CASSLSPSLLNTEAFF
>TRBV4-3|NA|TRBJ1-5
CASSQEVQGTGGQPQHF
>TRBV21-1|NA|TRBJ1-5
CASSKDRTGDSNQPQHF
>TRBV5-8|NA|TRBJ1-2
CASPRAHRTLTANYGYTF
>TRBV7-8|NA|TRBJ1-5
CASSLVRNQPQHF
>TRBV11-2|NA|TRBJ2-7
CASSLDPQVEYEQYF
>TRBV2|NA|TRBJ2-1
CASRRRAGDGHDEQFF
>TRBV4-1|NA|TRBJ1-5
CASSLYPGTGDRQPQHF
>TRBV2|NA|TRBJ2-5
CASRVEETQYF
>TRBV27|NA|TRBJ2-7
CATKSGGIPYEQYF
>TRBV5-4|few|TRBJ2-5
CASSSETGKQETQYF
>TRBV5-6|NA|TRBJ2-7
CASLAGQAVLGYEQYF